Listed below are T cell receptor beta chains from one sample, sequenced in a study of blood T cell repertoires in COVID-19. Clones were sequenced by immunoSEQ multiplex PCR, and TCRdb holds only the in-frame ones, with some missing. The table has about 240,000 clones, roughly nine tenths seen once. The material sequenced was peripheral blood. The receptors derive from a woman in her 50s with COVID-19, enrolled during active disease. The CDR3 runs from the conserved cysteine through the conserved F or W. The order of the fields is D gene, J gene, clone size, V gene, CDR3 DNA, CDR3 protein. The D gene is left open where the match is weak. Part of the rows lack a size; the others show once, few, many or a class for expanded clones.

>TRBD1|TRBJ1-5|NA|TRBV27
TGTGCCAGCAGCCCTCAGGGGGTAATGGGTGAGGCCCAGCATTTT
CASSPQGVMGEAQHF
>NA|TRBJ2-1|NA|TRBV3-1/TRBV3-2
TGTGCCAGCAGCCTGGGACAAGGGCATTACAATGAGCAGTTCTTC
CASSLGQGHYNEQFF
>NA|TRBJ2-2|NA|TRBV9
TGTGCCAGCAGCCCTCCCCTGCGGGGCTACACCGGGGAGCTGTTTTTT
CASSPPLRGYTGELFF
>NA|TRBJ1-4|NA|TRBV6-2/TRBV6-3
TGTGCCAGCAGTTATGTCGGTGAAAAACTGTTTTTT
CASSYVGEKLFF
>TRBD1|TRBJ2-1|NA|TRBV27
TGTGCCAGCAGTTTACGACAGGGAACCGTCGGGAATGAGCAGTTCTTC
CASSLRQGTVGNEQFF
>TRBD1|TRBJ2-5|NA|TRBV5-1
TGCGCCAGCAGCCACCAACAGGGGGCTTTGGAGACCCAGTACTTC
CASSHQQGALETQYF
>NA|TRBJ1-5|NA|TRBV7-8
TGTGCCAGCAGCTTCGGGTACAGGGCCCTGAATCAGCCCCAGCATTTT
CASSFGYRALNQPQHF
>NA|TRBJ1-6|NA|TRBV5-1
TGCGCCAGCAGCATAGGACAGAGCAATTCACCCCTCCACTTT
CASSIGQSNSPLHF
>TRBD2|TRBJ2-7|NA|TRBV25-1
TGTGCCAGCAGCGGACTAGCGGGGGCCTCCTGGGAGCAGTACTTC
CASSGLAGASWEQYF
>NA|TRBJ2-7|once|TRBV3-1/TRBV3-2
TGTGCCAGCAGCCAAGTGGGGCTCGTGGGAGAGCAGTACTTC
CASSQVGLVGEQYF
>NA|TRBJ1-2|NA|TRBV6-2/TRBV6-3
TGTGCCAGCAGTCGTCTGGGGCACGGCGGCTACACCTTC
CASSRLGHGGYTF
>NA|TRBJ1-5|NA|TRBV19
TGTGCCAGTACGGAGGGGGGGCGCGGAAGTCAGCCCCAGCATTTT
CASTEGGRGSQPQHF
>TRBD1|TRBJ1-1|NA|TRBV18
TGTGCCAGCTCACAGGGGACAGGGACGAACACTGAAGCTTTCTTT
CASSQGTGTNTEAFF
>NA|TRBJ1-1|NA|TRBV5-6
TGTGCCAGCAGCTTGATACAGCCGAACACTGAAGCTTTCTTT
CASSLIQPNTEAFF
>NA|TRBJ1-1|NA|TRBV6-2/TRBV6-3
TGTGCCAGCAGTTACAGGGGCCGGGCCACTGAAGCTTTCTTT
CASSYRGRATEAFF
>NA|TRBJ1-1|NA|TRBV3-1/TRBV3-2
TGTGCCAGCAGCCAAGCCACAGGGACCTCTGAAGCTTTCTTT
CASSQATGTSEAFF
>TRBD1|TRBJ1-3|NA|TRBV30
TGTGCCTGGAGTCCGCAGGGGGCCTGGTCTGGAAACACCATATATTTT
CAWSPQGAWSGNTIYF
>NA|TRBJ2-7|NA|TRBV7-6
TGTGCCAGCAGCTTAGGGCCTAGCCTGAACTACGAGCAGTACTTC
CASSLGPSLNYEQYF
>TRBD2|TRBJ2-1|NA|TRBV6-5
TGTGCCAGCTCTGGAGGTAGCGGGGGGTACAATGAGCAGTTCTTC
CASSGGSGGYNEQFF
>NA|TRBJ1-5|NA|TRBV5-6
TGTGCCAGCAGTGTTTCCCAGGGTCGGAATCAGCCCCAGCATTTT
CASSVSQGRNQPQHF
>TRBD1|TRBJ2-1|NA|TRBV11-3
TGTGCCAGCAGTTACCGGACAGGGTCGGGCAATGAGCAGTTCTTC
CASSYRTGSGNEQFF
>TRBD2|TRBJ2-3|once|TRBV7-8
TGTGCCAGCAGCTTAGAGGGAGGGAGCACAGATACGCAGTATTTT
CASSLEGGSTDTQYF
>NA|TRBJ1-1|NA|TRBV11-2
TGTGCCAGCAGCTTAGTTCGGGGAAGAGGTTTCACTGAAGCTTTCTTT
CASSLVRGRGFTEAFF
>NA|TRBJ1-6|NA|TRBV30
TGTGCCTGGAGTGAAGGCCGGCGAACCCAGGGGTCACCCCTCCACTTT
CAWSEGRRTQGSPLHF
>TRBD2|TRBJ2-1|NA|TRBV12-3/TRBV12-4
TGTGCCAGCAGTTTCGGGGGGTTTGAGCAGTTCTTC
CASSFGGFEQFF
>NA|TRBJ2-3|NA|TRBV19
TGTGCCAGTAGTGGAGGATGGAGCACAGATACGCAGTATTTT
CASSGGWSTDTQYF
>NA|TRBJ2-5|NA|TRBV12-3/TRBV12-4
TGTGCCAGCAGTGTACCTCCAGTAGAGACCCAGTACTTC
CASSVPPVETQYF
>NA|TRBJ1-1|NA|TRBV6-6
TGTGCCAGCATCAATTCCCCCCCAGGGTTAGGAGCTTTCTTT
CASINSPPGLGAFF
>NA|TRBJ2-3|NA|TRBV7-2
TGTGCCAGCAGCCCGGATCTGGGGCGAGTGGCAGATACGCAGTATTTT
CASSPDLGRVADTQYF
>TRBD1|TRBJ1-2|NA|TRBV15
TGTGCCACCAGCAGCTCCGGGACAGGAGGTTCGAATGGCTACACCTTC
CATSSSGTGGSNGYTF
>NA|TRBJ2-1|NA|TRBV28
TGTGCCAGCAGTTTTCCGGTCAGGCGGGGCAATGAGCAGTTCTTC
CASSFPVRRGNEQFF
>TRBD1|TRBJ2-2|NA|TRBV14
TGTGCCAGCAGCCATCGTACTTCACAGGGGTGGAACACCGGGGAGCTGTTTTTT
CASSHRTSQGWNTGELFF
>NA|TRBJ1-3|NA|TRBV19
TGTGCCAGTAGTATAGGCGCCGACTCTGGAAACACCATATATTTT
CASSIGADSGNTIYF
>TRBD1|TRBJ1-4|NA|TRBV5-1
TGCGCCAGCAGCGCCGGGACAGGGAGTGAAAAACTGTTTTTT
CASSAGTGSEKLFF
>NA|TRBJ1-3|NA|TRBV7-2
TGTGCCAGCAGCTTATTACGAGGGATAGGTGGAAACACCATATATTTT
CASSLLRGIGGNTIYF
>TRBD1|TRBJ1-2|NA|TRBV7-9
TGTGCCAGCAGCCTTACAGGGGACTATGGCTACACCTTC
CASSLTGDYGYTF
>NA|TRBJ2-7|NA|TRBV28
TGTGCCAGCAACTCCCAGGGGTACTACGAGCAGTACTTC
CASNSQGYYEQYF
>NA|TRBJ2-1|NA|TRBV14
TGTGCCAGCGGCAGGGTAGGGAATGAGCAGTTCTTC
CASGRVGNEQFF
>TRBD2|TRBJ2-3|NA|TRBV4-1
TGCGCCAGCAAGGCTAGCGGGGGCCTTAGCACAGATACGCAGTATTTT
CASKASGGLSTDTQYF
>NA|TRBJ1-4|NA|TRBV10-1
TGCGCCAGCAGTGAATCGGGGGGCAATGAAAAACTGTTTTTT
CASSESGGNEKLFF
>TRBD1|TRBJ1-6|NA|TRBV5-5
TGTGCCAGCAGCTACTCAGGGGGCGTAAGTGTTTCACCCCTCCACTTT
CASSYSGGVSVSPLHF
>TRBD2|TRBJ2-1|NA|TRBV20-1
TGCAGTGCTAGTCGGACTAGCGGGGGGAACAATGAGCAGTTCTTC
CSASRTSGGNNEQFF
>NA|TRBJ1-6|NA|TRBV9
TGTGCCAGCAGCGTGGGCGAGAGTAATTCACCCCTCCACTTT
CASSVGESNSPLHF
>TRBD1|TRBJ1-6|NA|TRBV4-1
TGCGCCAGCAGTCGACAGGGTGTGTCACCCCTCCACTTT
CASSRQGVSPLHF
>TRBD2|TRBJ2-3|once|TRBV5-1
TGCGCCAGCAGCTTGTCTAGCGGGGGCACAGATACGCAGTATTTT
CASSLSSGGTDTQYF
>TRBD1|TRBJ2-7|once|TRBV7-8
TGTGCCAGCAGCTTAGCGGCTACAGGGGTCCCCTACGAGCAGTACTTC
CASSLAATGVPYEQYF
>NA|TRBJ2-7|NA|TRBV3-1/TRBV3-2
TGTGCCAGCAGCTCAACCGCGCAGGGGCGGGTAGGGGAGCAGTACTTC
CASSSTAQGRVGEQYF
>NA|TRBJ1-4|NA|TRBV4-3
TGCGCCAGCAGCCCGGGACATCCAACTAATGAAAAACTGTTTTTT
CASSPGHPTNEKLFF